The subject of this entry is one TCR beta chain. The sample originates from a study of blood T cell repertoires in COVID-19. As for the study in general: Specimens from acute and convalescent COVID-19 originated in the United States, Italy and Spain. T cells, B-cell-depleted T cells, or PBMCs provided the cDNA or gDNA that served as material.

As originally analysed: Reference gene primers were amplified, and this amplification served to estimate nucleated cell counts. Data came from immunoSEQ multiplex PCR; TCRdb stores just in-frame clones and leaves some out. Clone size and the V and J calls come from that table; the DNA yielded D and trimming. The table lists around 80,000 clones, 70% to 90% of them singletons. V shed 0 bases and J 8 bases; nucleotides not matched to a gene: 7. Germline CDR1 LGHNA, CDR2 YNFKEQ. The CDR3 loop spans 15 amino acids. The J gene is TRBJ1-2, the V gene TRBV4-2; TRBD1 agrees at 9 bases. The TCR originated in an elderly woman with acute or convalescent COVID-19. The sequencing input was peripheral blood. The CDR3 DNA reads TGTGCCAGCAGCCAAGATGGTGGACAGGGGCGCGGCTACACCTTC. As protein: CASSQDGGQGRGYTF.